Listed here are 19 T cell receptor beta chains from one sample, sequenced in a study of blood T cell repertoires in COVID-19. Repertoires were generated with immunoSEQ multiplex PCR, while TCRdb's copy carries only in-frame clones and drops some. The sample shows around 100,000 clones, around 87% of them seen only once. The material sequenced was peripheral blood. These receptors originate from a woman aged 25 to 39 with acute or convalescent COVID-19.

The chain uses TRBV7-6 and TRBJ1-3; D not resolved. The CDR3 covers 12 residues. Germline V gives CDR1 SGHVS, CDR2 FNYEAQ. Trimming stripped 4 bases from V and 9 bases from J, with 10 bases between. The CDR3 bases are TGTGCCAGCAGCTCTCGAGGAGGCACCATATATTTT. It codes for CASSSRGGTIYF.

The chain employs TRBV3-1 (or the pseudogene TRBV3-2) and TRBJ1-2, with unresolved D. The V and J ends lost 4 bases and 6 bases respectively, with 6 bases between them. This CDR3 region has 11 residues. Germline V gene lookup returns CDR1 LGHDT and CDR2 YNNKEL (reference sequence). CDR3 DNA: TGTGCCAGCAGCCGGGCAAATGGCTACACCTTC. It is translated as CASSRANGYTF.

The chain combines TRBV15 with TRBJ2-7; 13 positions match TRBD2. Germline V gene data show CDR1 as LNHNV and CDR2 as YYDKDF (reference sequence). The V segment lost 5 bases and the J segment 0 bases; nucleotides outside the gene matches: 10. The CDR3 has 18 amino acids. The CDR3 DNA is TGTGCCACCAGCTATGGACTAGCGGGGGCCCTCCCCTCCTACGAGCAGTACTTC. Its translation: CATSYGLAGALPSYEQYF.

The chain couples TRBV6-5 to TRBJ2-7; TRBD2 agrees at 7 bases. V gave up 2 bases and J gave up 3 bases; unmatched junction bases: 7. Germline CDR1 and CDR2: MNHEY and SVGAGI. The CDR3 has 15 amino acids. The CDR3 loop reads CASSYGGEGGYEQYF. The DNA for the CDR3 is TGTGCCAGCAGTTACGGCGGGGAGGGTGGCTACGAGCAGTACTTC.

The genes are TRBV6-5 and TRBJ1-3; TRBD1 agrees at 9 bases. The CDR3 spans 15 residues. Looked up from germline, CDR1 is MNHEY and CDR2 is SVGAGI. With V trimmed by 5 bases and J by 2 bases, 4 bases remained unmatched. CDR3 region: CASSTGGAAGNTIYF. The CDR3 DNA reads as TGTGCCAGCAGTACAGGGGGCGCGGCTGGAAACACCATATATTTT.

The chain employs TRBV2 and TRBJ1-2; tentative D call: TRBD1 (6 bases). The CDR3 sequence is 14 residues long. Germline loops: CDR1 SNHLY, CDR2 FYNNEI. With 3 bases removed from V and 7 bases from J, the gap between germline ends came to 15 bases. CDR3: CASSDYGGQGGYTF. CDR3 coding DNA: TGTGCCAGCAGTGACTACGGGGGGCAGGGTGGCTACACCTTC.

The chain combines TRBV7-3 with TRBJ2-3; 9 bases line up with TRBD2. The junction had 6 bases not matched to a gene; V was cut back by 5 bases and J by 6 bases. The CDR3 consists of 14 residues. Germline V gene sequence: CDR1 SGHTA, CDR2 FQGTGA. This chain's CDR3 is CASSRSGGMDTQYF. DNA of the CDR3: TGTGCCAGCAGCAGAAGCGGGGGGATGGATACGCAGTATTTT.

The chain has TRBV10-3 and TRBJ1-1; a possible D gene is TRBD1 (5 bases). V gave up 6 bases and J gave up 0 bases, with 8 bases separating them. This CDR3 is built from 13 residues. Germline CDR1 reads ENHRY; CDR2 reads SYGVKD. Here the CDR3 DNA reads TGTGCCATCAGGGGGCCACTGAACACTGAAGCTTTCTTT. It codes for CAIRGPLNTEAFF.

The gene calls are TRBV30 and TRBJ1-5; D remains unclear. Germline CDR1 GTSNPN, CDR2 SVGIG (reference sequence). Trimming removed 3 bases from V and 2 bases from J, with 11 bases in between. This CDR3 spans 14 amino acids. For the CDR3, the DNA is TGTGCCTGGAGCTCCACGGGTCGCAATCAGCCCCAGCATTTT. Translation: CAWSSTGRNQPQHF.

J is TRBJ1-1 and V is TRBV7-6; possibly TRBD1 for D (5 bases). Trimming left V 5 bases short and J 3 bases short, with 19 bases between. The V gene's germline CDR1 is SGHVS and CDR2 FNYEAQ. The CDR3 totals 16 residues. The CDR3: CASSALGEPRDTEAFF. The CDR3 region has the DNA TGTGCCAGCAGCGCCTTAGGGGAACCACGGGACACTGAAGCTTTCTTT. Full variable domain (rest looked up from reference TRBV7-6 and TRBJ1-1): GAGVSQSPRYKVTKRGQDVALRCDPISGHVSLYWYRQALGQGPEFLTYFNYEAQQDKSGLPNDRFSAERPEGSISTLTIQRTEQRDSAMYRCASSALGEPRDTEAFFGQGTRLTVV.

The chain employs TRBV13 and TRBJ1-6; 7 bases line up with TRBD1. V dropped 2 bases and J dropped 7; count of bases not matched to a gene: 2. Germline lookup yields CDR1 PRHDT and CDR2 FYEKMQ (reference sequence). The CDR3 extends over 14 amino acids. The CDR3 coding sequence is TGTGCCAGCAGCTTAAGGGACAGAAATTCACCCCTCCACTTT. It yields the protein CASSLRDRNSPLHF. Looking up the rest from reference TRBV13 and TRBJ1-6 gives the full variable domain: AAGVIQSPRHLIKEKRETATLKCYPIPRHDTVYWYQQGPGQDPQFLISFYEKMQSDKGSIPDRFSAQQFSDYHSELNMSSLELGDSALYFCASSLRDRNSPLHFGNGTRLTVT.

CDR3 sequence: CASSPTVPSGANVLTF. DNA for the CDR3: TGTGCCAGCAGTCCGACAGTACCCTCTGGGGCCAACGTCCTGACTTTC. The chain uses TRBV28 and TRBJ2-6, with D tentatively TRBD1 (5 bases). The V and J ends lost 5 bases and 0 bases respectively, with 11 bases between them. CDR1 is MDHEN and CDR2 is SYDVKM in the germline V gene. The CDR3 has 16 residues.

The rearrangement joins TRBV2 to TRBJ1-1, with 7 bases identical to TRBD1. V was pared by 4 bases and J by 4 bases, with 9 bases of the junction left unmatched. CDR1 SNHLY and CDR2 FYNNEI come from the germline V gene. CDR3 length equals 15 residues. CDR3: CASSASTGSFTEAFF. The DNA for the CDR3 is TGTGCCAGCAGTGCCTCGACAGGGAGCTTCACTGAAGCTTTCTTT.

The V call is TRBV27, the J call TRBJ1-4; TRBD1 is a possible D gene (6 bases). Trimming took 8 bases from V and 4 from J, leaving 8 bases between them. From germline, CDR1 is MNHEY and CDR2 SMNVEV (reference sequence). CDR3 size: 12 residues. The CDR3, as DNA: TGTGCCAGCGGACAGTTTAATGAAAAACTGTTTTTT. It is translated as CASGQFNEKLFF.

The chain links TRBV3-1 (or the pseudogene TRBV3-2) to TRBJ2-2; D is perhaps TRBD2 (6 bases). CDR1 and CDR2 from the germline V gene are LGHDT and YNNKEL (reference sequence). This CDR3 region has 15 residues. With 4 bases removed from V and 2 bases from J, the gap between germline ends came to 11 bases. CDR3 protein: CASSLWGLNTGELFF. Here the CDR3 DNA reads TGTGCCAGCAGCCTCTGGGGACTCAACACCGGGGAGCTGTTTTTT.

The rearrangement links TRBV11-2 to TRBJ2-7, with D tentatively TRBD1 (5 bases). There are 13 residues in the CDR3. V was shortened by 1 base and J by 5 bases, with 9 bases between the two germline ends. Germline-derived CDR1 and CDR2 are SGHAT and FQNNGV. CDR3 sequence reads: CASSLAGQNEQYF. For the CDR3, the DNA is TGTGCCAGCAGCTTAGCTGGACAAAACGAGCAGTACTTC. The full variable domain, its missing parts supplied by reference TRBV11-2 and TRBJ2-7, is EAGVAQSPRYKIIEKRQSVAFWCNPISGHATLYWYQQILGQGPKLLIQFQNNGVVDDSQLPKDRFSAERLKGVDSTLKIQPAKLEDSAVYLCASSLAGQNEQYFGPGTRLTVT.

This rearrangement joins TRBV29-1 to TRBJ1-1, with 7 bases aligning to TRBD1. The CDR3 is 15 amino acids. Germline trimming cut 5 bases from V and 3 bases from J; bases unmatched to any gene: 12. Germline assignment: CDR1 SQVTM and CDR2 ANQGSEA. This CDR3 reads CSVPSGGRYDTEAFF. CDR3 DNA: TGCAGCGTTCCGTCAGGGGGGCGCTACGACACTGAAGCTTTCTTT.

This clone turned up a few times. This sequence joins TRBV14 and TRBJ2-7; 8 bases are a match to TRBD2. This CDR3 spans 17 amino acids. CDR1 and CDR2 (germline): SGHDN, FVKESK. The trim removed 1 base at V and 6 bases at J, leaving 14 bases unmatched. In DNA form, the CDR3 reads TGTGCCAGCAGCCAAGCTATTGCAGCGGGGGATAAATCCGAGCAGTACTTC. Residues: CASSQAIAAGDKSEQYF.

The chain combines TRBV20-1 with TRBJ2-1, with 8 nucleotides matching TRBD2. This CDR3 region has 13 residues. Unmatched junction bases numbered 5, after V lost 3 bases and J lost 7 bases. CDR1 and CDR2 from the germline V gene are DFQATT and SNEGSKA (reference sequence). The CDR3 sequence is CSASVPGGNEQFF. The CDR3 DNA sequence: TGCAGTGCTAGTGTCCCGGGGGGGAATGAGCAGTTCTTC.